One sample yielded the 9 T cell receptor beta chains listed below, sequenced in a study of Ad26.COV2.S vaccination and SARS-CoV-2 variants. Clones were read by immunoSEQ multiplex PCR, and TCRdb kept only the in-frame ones, dropping some. The sample comprises a few hundred thousand clones, about 88% of which are singletons, and 1.5% to 2% rests with the top ten. Treatment described: around 19 received Ad26.COV2.S at low or high dose, single or two shots; about five received placebo; per-sample allocation not given. Samples were taken on day 63 after the first vaccine or placebo injection. The specimen comprised peripheral blood, sampled in a trial of Ad26.COV2.S vaccine versus placebo. These receptors all stem from a person aged 18-60 years who received the Ad26.COV2.S COVID-19 vaccine or a placebo.

For the CDR3, the DNA is TGTGCCACCAGCAACAGGGGGAGCAATCAGCCCCAGCATTTT. This translates into CATSNRGSNQPQHF. The chain combines TRBV27 with TRBJ1-5; TRBD1 matches 8 bases. This CDR3 contains 14 residues. V shed 10 bases and J 1 base; nucleotides not matched to a gene: 6. CDR1 MNHEY and CDR2 SMNVEV come from the germline V gene (reference sequence).

This clone was picked up a small number of times. The genes are TRBV27 and TRBJ1-1, with D perhaps matching TRBD1 (5 bases). The germline V gene encodes CDR1 MNHEY and CDR2 SMNVEV (reference sequence). This CDR3 has 13 amino acids. V shed 7 bases and J shed 4 bases, with 13 bases lying between them. CDR3 region: CASTLRRGTEAFF. Here the CDR3 DNA reads TGTGCCAGCACCCTCAGAAGGGGCACTGAAGCTTTCTTT.

The chain links TRBV6-4 to TRBJ2-1; D might be TRBD2 (6 bases). The CDR3 sequence is 15 residues long. CDR1 and CDR2 (germline): MRHNA, SNTAGT. V lost 4 bases and J lost 0, with 10 bases in between. CDR3 nucleotides: TGTGCCAGCAGTGCGGAGGGTAGCTCCTACAATGAGCAGTTCTTC. Its translation: CASSAEGSSYNEQFF.

The CDR3 here is CASSYSQGDGYTF. CDR3 DNA sequence: TGTGCCAGCAGTTACTCTCAGGGTGATGGCTACACCTTC. The chain is built from TRBV6-5 and TRBJ1-2; tentatively, D is TRBD1 (5 bases). CDR1 and CDR2 from the germline V gene are MNHEY and SVGAGI. The CDR3 runs to 13 residues. The germline V and J ends were trimmed by 0 bases and 6 bases, with 8 bases remaining between them.

V is TRBV28 and J is TRBJ1-3; D is ambiguous. V was cut by 3 bases and J by 0 bases, with 9 bases left in between. Germline V gene sequence: CDR1 MDHEN, CDR2 SYDVKM. This CDR3 is 15 amino acids long. The CDR3 DNA follows: TGTGCCAGCAGTTTCAAGGCCCTCTCTGGAAACACCATATATTTT. It specifies CASSFKALSGNTIYF.

The V call is TRBV27, the J call TRBJ2-3; TRBD2 might be the D (5 bases). The germline CDR1 and CDR2 sequences are MNHEY and SMNVEV (reference sequence). The CDR3 spans 14 residues. Between the trimmed V and J ends, which lost 5 bases and 4 bases, there was a span of 13 bases. The chain's CDR3 is CASSLGLASDTQYF. As DNA, the CDR3 is TGTGCCAGCAGTCTTGGGCTAGCCTCAGATACGCAGTATTTT.

The chain recombines TRBV19 with TRBJ2-1; 14 bases line up with TRBD2. Germline V gives CDR1 LNHDA, CDR2 SQIVND (reference sequence). The trim removed 8 bases at V and 6 bases at J, leaving 12 bases unmatched. The CDR3 consists of 17 residues. The CDR3 coding sequence is TGTGCCAGTGGACAATCTACGGGACTAGCGGGAGTCAATGAGCAGTTCTTC. Protein: CASGQSTGLAGVNEQFF.

This clone was recorded only once. This sequence joins TRBV2 and TRBJ2-7; D uncertain. V lost 2 bases, J lost 4 bases, and 6 bases lay in between. Germline V gives CDR1 SNHLY, CDR2 FYNNEI. The CDR3 is 12 residues long. The CDR3 DNA sequence: TGTGCCAGCAGTGAAACGTATTACGAGCAGTACTTC. It codes for CASSETYYEQYF.

The rearrangement uses TRBV6-6 and TRBJ2-4; D may be TRBD2 (6 bases). V lost 6 bases and J lost 0, with 30 bases in between. The germline gives CDR1 MNHNY, CDR2 SVGAGI (reference sequence). The CDR3 length is 21 residues. The CDR3 spells CASSLVFAGRRPSLAKNIQYF. The CDR3 coding sequence is TGTGCCAGCAGCCTCGTCTTTGCAGGGAGGCGACCATCACTAGCCAAAAACATTCAGTACTTC.